The 29 T cell receptor beta chains below all came from one sample that was sequenced in a study of esophageal squamous cell carcinoma tumors. PCR used a TCR alpha or TCR beta constant-region primer with a P20EA primer, then nested PCR with CA2 or CB2. Reverse transcription used a polyT18-containing BSL-18E primer, and TCR genes were amplified by unbiased adaptor ligation RT-PCR. Using its own MiXCR run on the 5' RACE reads, TCRdb lists one record per CDR3 protein. This table has around 5,000 distinct CDR3 sequences, approximately 22% appearing once. The specimen was tumor tissue. The receptors stem from a man between 50 and 80 years old with esophageal squamous cell carcinoma.

There are a few counts of this clonotype. This chain's CDR3 is CASSDDHTDTQYF. CDR3 DNA: TGTGCCAGCAGTGATGACCACACAGATACGCAGTATTTT. V and J are TRBV6-1 and TRBJ2-3, with no clear D. Trimming cost V 3 bases and J 2 bases, with 6 bases left between them. This CDR3 is built from 13 residues. Germline assignment: CDR1 MNHNS and CDR2 SASEGT.

This clonotype is categorized as medium-sized. This chain connects TRBV20-1 to TRBJ1-5; no clear D gene. Trimming took off 0 bases at V and 6 bases at J, with 9 bases between the two ends. Germline V gives CDR1 DFQATT, CDR2 SNEGSKA (reference sequence). The CDR3 totals 13 residues. The CDR3 loop is CSARDGVGQPQHF. The CDR3, as DNA: TGCAGTGCTAGAGATGGGGTTGGTCAGCCCCAGCATTTT.

This clonotype is categorized as medium-sized. V gene TRBV11-2 combines with J gene TRBJ2-2, with TRBD2 identical over 13 bases. V was pared by 4 bases and J by 1 base, with 3 bases of the junction left unmatched. The germline V gene encodes CDR1 SGHAT and CDR2 FQNNGV. The CDR3 has 17 residues. CDR3 nucleotides: TGTGCCAGCAGCTCTCGGACTAGCGGGAGGAACACCGGGGAGCTGTTTTTT. It yields the protein CASSSRTSGRNTGELFF.

As regards this clonotype: A read error may explain this, as a much larger clone is one base away. The genes are TRBV9 and TRBJ1-2, with 8 bases fitting TRBD1. The CDR3 contains 15 residues. In germline, CDR1 is SGDLS, CDR2 YYNGEE. The junction had 10 bases not matched to a gene; V was cut back by 3 bases and J by 6 bases. The CDR3 here is CASSAHRGQVNGYTF. The CDR3, as DNA: TGTGCCAGCAGCGCGCACCGGGGACAGGTTAATGGCTACACCTTC.

V usage is TRBV12-3 or TRBV12-4 and J usage is TRBJ2-3; D gene unclear. The V end lost 7 bases, the J end lost 2 bases, and 4 bases lay between the germline ends. The length of the CDR3 is 11 residues. The CDR3 is CASTVTDTQYF. Here the CDR3 DNA reads TGTGCCAGCACTGTCACAGATACGCAGTATTTT.

This clonotype was counted ten times or more. The J gene is TRBJ1-5, the V gene TRBV20-1; D not certain. V shed 1 base and J shed 2 bases, with 9 bases lying between them. This CDR3 is 14 amino acids long. CDR1 is DFQATT, CDR2 SNEGSKA, per germline (reference sequence). CDR3 amino acids: CSARVTWGNQPQHF. In nucleotides, the CDR3 is TGCAGTGCTAGAGTCACCTGGGGCAATCAGCCCCAGCATTTT.

This clonotype was seen only a few times. The chain employs TRBV13 and TRBJ2-5, with D unclear. Trimming stripped 6 bases from V and 8 bases from J, with 19 bases between. The CDR3 consists of 14 residues. Looked up from germline, CDR1 is PRHDT and CDR2 is FYEKMQ (reference sequence). CDR3 residues: CASRKWITEATQYF. The DNA for the CDR3 is TGTGCCAGCAGGAAGTGGATCACCGAAGCAACCCAGTACTTC.

This clonotype has only a few counts. This chain links TRBV12-3 or TRBV12-4 with TRBJ2-1; TRBD1 agrees at 8 bases. The V gene end was trimmed by 3 bases and the J gene end by 6 bases; junction bases not matched to a gene: 10. There are 16 residues in the CDR3. CDR3 sequence reads: CASSFGDRRFGNEQFF. CDR3 DNA sequence: TGTGCCAGCAGTTTCGGGGACAGGAGGTTTGGCAATGAGCAGTTCTTC.

This clonotype showed up just a few times. The V and J genes are TRBV7-9 and TRBJ2-1; 10 bases map to TRBD1. Trimming removed 1 base from V and 4 bases from J; junction bases left unmatched: 1. The CDR3 extends over 15 amino acids. Germline assignment: CDR1 SEHNR and CDR2 FQNEAQ (reference sequence). CDR3 sequence (DNA): TGTGCCAGCAGCTTAGGGGACAGGGGTTACAATGAGCAGTTCTTC. Translation gives CASSLGDRGYNEQFF.

This clonotype was detected only a few times. The genes are TRBV5-1 and TRBJ2-1, with D perhaps being TRBD1 or TRBD2 (5 bases each). Germline V CDR1 and CDR2: SGHRS, YFSETQ. The V gene lost 7 bases and the J gene lost 6 bases, with 20 bases spanning the gap. CDR3 length: 15 amino acids. CDR3 sequence (DNA): TGCGCCAGCGCCCAGGGCGCAGGGACCATCAATGAGCAGTTCTTC. Translation gives CASAQGAGTINEQFF. Full variable domain (remainder filled in from reference TRBV5-1 and TRBJ2-1): KAGVTQTPRYLIKTRGQQVTLSCSPISGHRSVSWYQQTPGQGLQFLFEYFSETQRNKGNFPGRFSGRQFSNSRSEMNVSTLELGDSALYLCASAQGAGTINEQFFGPGTRLTVL.

Points on this clonotype: The junction departs from germline at one end; a sequencing error may be responsible. This chain connects TRBV7-9 to TRBJ1-2; D unclear. Germline V gene sequence: CDR1 SEHNR, CDR2 FQNEAQ (reference sequence). CDR3 size: 16 residues. CDR3: CASSLNRGIANYGDTF. The CDR3, as DNA: TGTGCCAGCAGCTTAAACCGAGGGATCGCTAACTATGGCGACACCTTC.

This clonotype was recorded many times. A much bigger clone sits one base away, suggesting this may be a read error. The chain employs TRBV9 and TRBJ2-7, with D possibly matching TRBD1 (7 bases). Germline V gene lookup returns CDR1 SGDLS and CDR2 YYNGEE. CDR3 length equals 10 residues. The CDR3 spells CASSVGRGHF. The CDR3, as DNA: TGTGCCAGCAGCGTAGGGAGGGGGCACTTC. Full variable domain (outside the CDR3, taken from reference TRBV9 and TRBJ2-7): DSGVTQTPKHLITATGQRVTLRCSPRSGDLSVYWYQQSLDQGLQFLIQYYNGEERAKGNILERFSAQQFPDLHSELNLSSLELGDSALYFCASSVGRGHFGPGTRLTVT.

This clonotype was seen at least ten times. The chain employs TRBV5-6 and TRBJ1-2; TRBD1 aligns across 7 bases. The junction had 7 bases not matched to a gene; V was cut back by 4 bases and J by 4 bases. Germline CDR1 is SGHDT and CDR2 is YYEEEE. The CDR3 extends over 14 amino acids. The CDR3 is CASSPTGAGYGYTF. The CDR3 DNA sequence: TGTGCCAGCAGCCCTACAGGGGCGGGCTATGGCTACACCTTC.

The chain employs TRBV7-8 and TRBJ1-1; D remains ambiguous. Germline loops: CDR1 SGHVS, CDR2 FQNEAQ. There are 13 residues in the CDR3. Trimming shortened V by 3 bases and J by 5 bases, and 10 bases separated the two germline ends. CDR3 protein: CASSLTLGTEAFF. CDR3 DNA sequence: TGTGCCAGCAGCTTGACCCTTGGGACTGAAGCTTTCTTT.

Sample share makes this clonotype medium-sized (0.01 to 0.1%). The CDR3 DNA reads TGTGCCAGCAGCCCGTCCCGAGGGCTTGGGACAGATACGCAGTATTTT. This translates into CASSPSRGLGTDTQYF. The chain carries TRBV3-1 and TRBJ2-3; TRBD2 might be the D (5 bases). Germline assignment: CDR1 LGHDT and CDR2 YNNKEL (reference sequence). CDR3 length equals 16 residues. Trimming pared 4 bases from V and 3 bases from J, leaving 17 bases between.

Here the CDR3 reads CASNYRGPYNEQFF. In DNA form, the CDR3 reads TGTGCCAGCAATTACAGGGGGCCTTACAATGAGCAGTTCTTC. The chain carries TRBV27 and TRBJ2-1; TRBD1 agrees at 9 bases. Germline V gene sequence: CDR1 MNHEY, CDR2 SMNVEV (reference sequence). CDR3 size: 14 residues. The V gene end was trimmed by 7 bases and the J gene end by 4 bases; junction bases not matched to a gene: 5.

This clonotype was detected only a few times. The CDR3 nucleotides are TGCAGTGCTAGAGCCGACCGCCGGGCGGGGGAGCTGTTTTTT. It yields the protein CSARADRRAGELFF. The chain employs TRBV20-1 and TRBJ2-2; D is unresolved. The germline V and J ends were trimmed by 1 base and 8 bases, with 14 bases remaining between them. Looked up from germline, CDR1 is DFQATT and CDR2 is SNEGSKA (reference sequence). This CDR3 region has 14 residues.

This clonotype was seen a few times. A read error may explain this, as a much larger clone is one base away. The J gene is TRBJ1-2, the V gene TRBV9; no reliable D call. CDR1 is SGDLS and CDR2 is YYNGEE in the germline V gene. The length of the CDR3 is 16 residues. The CDR3 DNA is TGTGCCAGCAGCGCCCGCGCCGGGGAATTCAACTATGGCGACACCTTC. It codes for CASSARAGEFNYGDTF.

This clonotype is deemed medium-sized (0.01 to 0.1%). This rearrangement joins TRBV6-5 to TRBJ2-5, with 11 bases identical to TRBD2. Germline trimming cut 5 bases from V and 5 bases from J; bases unmatched to any gene: 7. The germline CDR1 and CDR2 sequences are MNHEY and SVGAGI. This CDR3 has 15 residues. The CDR3 loop reads CASSDVAGGHETQYF. As DNA, the CDR3 is TGTGCCAGCAGTGATGTAGCGGGAGGGCACGAGACCCAGTACTTC.

In this sample, this clonotype turned up a few times. The chain is built from TRBV9 and TRBJ2-7; D not certain. The CDR3 totals 13 residues. Per germline, CDR1 SGDLS and CDR2 YYNGEE. V lost 0 bases to trimming and J lost 6 bases, with 10 bases between them. Here the CDR3 DNA reads TGTGCCAGCAGCGTAGGTGGTAGAGGCGAGCAGTACTTC. Protein sequence: CASSVGGRGEQYF.

This clonotype was detected a few times. V usage is TRBV7-2 and J usage is TRBJ2-2, with a weak D call TRBD2 (6 bases). The CDR3 has 16 amino acids. Trimming shortened V by 6 bases and J by 2 bases, and 16 bases separated the two germline ends. From germline, CDR1 is SGHTA and CDR2 FQGNSA. The chain's CDR3 is CASSSSPGENTGELFF. In DNA, the CDR3 is TGTGCCAGCAGTTCCAGTCCGGGAGAAAACACCGGGGAGCTGTTTTTT. The full variable domain, its missing parts supplied by reference TRBV7-2 and TRBJ2-2, is GAGVSQSPSNKVTEKGKDVELRCDPISGHTALYWYRQSLGQGLEFLIYFQGNSAPDKSGLPSDRFSAERTGGSVSTLTIQRTQQEDSAVYLCASSSSPGENTGELFFGEGSRLTVL.

As regards this clonotype: Since a much larger clone is just one base distant, this may be a read error. The V gene is TRBV29-1, the J gene TRBJ2-7; D might be TRBD1 or TRBD2, each matching 7 bases. With 6 bases removed from V and 5 bases from J, the gap between germline ends came to 14 bases. The CDR3 length is 12 residues. CDR1 is SQVTM, CDR2 ANQGSEA, per germline. CDR3 sequence: CSVAGQTHEQYF. The CDR3 DNA reads TGCAGCGTAGCGGGACAGACCCACGAGCAGTACTTC.

This rearrangement joins TRBV30 to TRBJ2-2, with D perhaps matching TRBD2 (5 bases). Germline assignment: CDR1 GTSNPN and CDR2 SVGIG (reference sequence). Trimming took 0 bases from V and 5 from J, leaving 13 bases between them. This CDR3 comprises 15 residues. The CDR3 loop is CAWSVRGGYTGELFF. The CDR3 region has the DNA TGTGCCTGGAGTGTACGGGGTGGTTATACCGGGGAGCTGTTTTTT.

Remarks on this clonotype: A read error is possible here, since a much larger clone lies one base away. CDR3 in DNA: TGTGTCTTCGCGCCAGGGGGGACCTACGAGCAGTACTTC. Protein sequence: CVFAPGGTYEQYF. The rearrangement links TRBV30 to TRBJ2-7; D is perhaps TRBD1 (7 bases). This CDR3 spans 13 amino acids. Germline loops: CDR1 GTSNPN, CDR2 SVGIG (reference sequence).

The table lists this clonotype with many counts. The chain has TRBV6-6 and TRBJ2-7; 9 bases are a match to TRBD1. V dropped 2 bases and J dropped 2; count of bases not matched to a gene: 7. The germline gives CDR1 MNHNY, CDR2 SVGAGI (reference sequence). This CDR3 region has 16 residues. The DNA of the CDR3 is TGTGCCAGCAGTTACACCATCGGGACAGGGACCTACGAGCAGTACTTC. This encodes CASSYTIGTGTYEQYF.

With respect to this clonotype: Just one base apart from a much larger clone, this may be a read error. The chain uses TRBV25-1 and TRBJ1-4, with D perhaps matching TRBD1 (5 bases). Germline CDR1 reads MGHDK; CDR2 reads SYGVNS. The CDR3 is made up of 12 amino acids. Written as DNA, the CDR3 is TGTGCCAGCAGTGAAGGAACAGGCAAACTGCTTTTT. Encoded protein: CASSEGTGKLLF.

This clonotype counts as medium-sized. The chain links TRBV5-4 to TRBJ2-1; 8 bases align to TRBD2. The CDR3 spans 15 residues. Germline-derived CDR1 and CDR2 are SGHNT and YYREEE (reference sequence). V lost 0 bases to trimming and J lost 6 bases; unmatched junction nucleotides: 5. The CDR3 is CASSLGLATRNEQFF. CDR3 bases: TGTGCCAGCAGCTTGGGACTAGCGACGCGCAATGAGCAGTTCTTC.

To note about this clonotype: A read error is possible here, since a much larger clone lies one base away. The J gene is TRBJ2-2, the V gene TRBV19; TRBD1 matches at 7 bases. CDR1 and CDR2 (germline): LNHDA, SQIVND (reference sequence). V shed 6 bases, J shed 6 bases, and the junction held 13 bases outside the gene matches. The CDR3 spans 16 residues. The CDR3 nucleotides read TGTGCCAGTAGATTCACAGGGGTTCGGTCGTCCGGGGAGCTGTTTTTT. Encoded protein: CASRFTGVRSSGELFF.

This clonotype is deemed large (0.1 to 1%). This chain joins TRBV19 and TRBJ2-2; TRBD2 matches 8 bases. The germline CDR1 and CDR2 sequences are LNHDA and SQIVND (reference sequence). CDR3 length equals 17 residues. V shed 6 bases and J 0 bases; nucleotides not matched to a gene: 9. This chain's CDR3 is CASSQKGLGTNTGELFF. CDR3 nucleotides: TGTGCCAGTAGCCAAAAGGGACTAGGGACGAACACCGGGGAGCTGTTTTTT. The full variable domain, completed using reference TRBV19 and TRBJ2-2, is DGGITQSPKYLFRKEGQNVTLSCEQNLNHDAMYWYRQDPGQGLRLIYYSQIVNDFQKGDIAEGYSVSREKKESFPLTVTSAQKNPTAFYLCASSQKGLGTNTGELFFGEGSRLTVL.